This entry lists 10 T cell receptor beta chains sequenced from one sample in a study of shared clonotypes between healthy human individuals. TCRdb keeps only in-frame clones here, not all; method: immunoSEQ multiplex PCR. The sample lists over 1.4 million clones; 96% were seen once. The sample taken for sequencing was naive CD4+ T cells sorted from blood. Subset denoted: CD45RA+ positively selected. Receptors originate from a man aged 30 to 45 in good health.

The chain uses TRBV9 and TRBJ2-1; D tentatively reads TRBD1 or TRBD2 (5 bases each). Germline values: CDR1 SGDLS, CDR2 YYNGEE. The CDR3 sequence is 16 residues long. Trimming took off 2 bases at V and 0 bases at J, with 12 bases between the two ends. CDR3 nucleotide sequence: TGTGCCAGCAGCGTGGGACCCTCCCTCTCCTACAATGAGCAGTTCTTC. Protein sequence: CASSVGPSLSYNEQFF.

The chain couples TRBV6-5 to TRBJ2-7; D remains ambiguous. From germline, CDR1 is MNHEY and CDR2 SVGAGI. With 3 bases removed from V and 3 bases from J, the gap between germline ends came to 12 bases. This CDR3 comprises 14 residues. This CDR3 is CASSYRSLVYEQYF. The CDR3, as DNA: TGTGCCAGCAGTTATCGATCCCTGGTCTACGAGCAGTACTTC.

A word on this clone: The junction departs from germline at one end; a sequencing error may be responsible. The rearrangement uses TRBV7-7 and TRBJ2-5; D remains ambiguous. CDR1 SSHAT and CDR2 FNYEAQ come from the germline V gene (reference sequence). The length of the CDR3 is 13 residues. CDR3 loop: CASSLGPQETQYF. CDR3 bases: TGTGCTAGCAGCCTAGGGCCCCAAGAGACCCAGTACTTC.

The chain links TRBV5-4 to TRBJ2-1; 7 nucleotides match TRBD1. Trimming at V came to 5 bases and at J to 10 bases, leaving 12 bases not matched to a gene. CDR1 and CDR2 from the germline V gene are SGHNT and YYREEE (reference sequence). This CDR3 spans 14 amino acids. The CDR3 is CASRPGGVRGEQFF. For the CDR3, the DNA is TGTGCCAGCAGACCAGGGGGAGTTCGAGGAGAGCAGTTCTTC.

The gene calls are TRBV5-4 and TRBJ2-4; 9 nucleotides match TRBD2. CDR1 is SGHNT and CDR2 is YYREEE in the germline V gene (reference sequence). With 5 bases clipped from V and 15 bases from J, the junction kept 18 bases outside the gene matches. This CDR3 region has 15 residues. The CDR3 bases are TGTGCCAGCAGATCTGGAGTTACTAGCGGGCCCGGTTGGTACTTC. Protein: CASRSGVTSGPGWYF.

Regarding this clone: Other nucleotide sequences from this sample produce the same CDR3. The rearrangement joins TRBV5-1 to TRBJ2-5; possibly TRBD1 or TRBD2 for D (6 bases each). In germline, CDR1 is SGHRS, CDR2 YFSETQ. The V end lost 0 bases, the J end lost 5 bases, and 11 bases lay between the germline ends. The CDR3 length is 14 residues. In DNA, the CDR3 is TGCGCCAGCAGCTTGGCCGGGGGCGCGGAGACCCAGTACTTC. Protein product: CASSLAGGAETQYF. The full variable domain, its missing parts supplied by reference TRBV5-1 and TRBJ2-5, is KAGVTQTPRYLIKTRGQQVTLSCSPISGHRSVSWYQQTPGQGLQFLFEYFSETQRNKGNFPGRFSGRQFSNSRSEMNVSTLELGDSALYLCASSLAGGAETQYFGPGTRLLVL.

The CDR3 coding sequence is TGTGCCAGCAGTTACTCGACCCGGACAGTCAAGCAGTACTTC. The encoded protein is CASSYSTRTVKQYF. V and J are TRBV6-5 and TRBJ2-7; TRBD1 is a possible D gene (6 bases). The CDR3 contains 14 residues. Per the germline V gene, CDR1 is MNHEY and CDR2 is SVGAGI. The V end lost 0 bases, the J end lost 8 bases, and 14 bases lay between the germline ends.

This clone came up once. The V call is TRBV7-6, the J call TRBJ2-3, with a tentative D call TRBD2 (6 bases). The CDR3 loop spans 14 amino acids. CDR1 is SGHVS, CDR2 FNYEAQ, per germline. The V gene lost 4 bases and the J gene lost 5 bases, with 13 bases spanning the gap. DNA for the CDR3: TGTGCCAGCAGCTCCTCCCCCGGGAGAGATACGCAGTATTTT. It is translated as CASSSSPGRDTQYF.

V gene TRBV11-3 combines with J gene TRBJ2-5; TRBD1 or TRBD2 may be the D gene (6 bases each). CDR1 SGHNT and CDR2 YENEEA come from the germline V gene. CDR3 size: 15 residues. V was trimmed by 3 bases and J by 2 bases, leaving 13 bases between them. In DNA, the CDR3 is TGTGCCAGCAGCTTGGGCGAAGGGGGGCAAGAGACCCAGTACTTC. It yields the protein CASSLGEGGQETQYF. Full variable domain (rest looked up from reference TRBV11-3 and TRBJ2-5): EAGVVQSPRYKIIEKKQPVAFWCNPISGHNTLYWYLQNLGQGPELLIRYENEEAVDDSQLPKDRFSAERLKGVDSTLKIQPAELGDSAVYLCASSLGEGGQETQYFGPGTRLLVL.

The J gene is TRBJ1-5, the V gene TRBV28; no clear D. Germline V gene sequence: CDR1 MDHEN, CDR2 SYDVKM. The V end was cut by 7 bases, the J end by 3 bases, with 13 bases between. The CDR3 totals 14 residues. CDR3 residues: CASITLRDNQPQHF. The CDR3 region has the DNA TGTGCCAGCATTACCCTCCGGGACAATCAGCCCCAGCATTTT.